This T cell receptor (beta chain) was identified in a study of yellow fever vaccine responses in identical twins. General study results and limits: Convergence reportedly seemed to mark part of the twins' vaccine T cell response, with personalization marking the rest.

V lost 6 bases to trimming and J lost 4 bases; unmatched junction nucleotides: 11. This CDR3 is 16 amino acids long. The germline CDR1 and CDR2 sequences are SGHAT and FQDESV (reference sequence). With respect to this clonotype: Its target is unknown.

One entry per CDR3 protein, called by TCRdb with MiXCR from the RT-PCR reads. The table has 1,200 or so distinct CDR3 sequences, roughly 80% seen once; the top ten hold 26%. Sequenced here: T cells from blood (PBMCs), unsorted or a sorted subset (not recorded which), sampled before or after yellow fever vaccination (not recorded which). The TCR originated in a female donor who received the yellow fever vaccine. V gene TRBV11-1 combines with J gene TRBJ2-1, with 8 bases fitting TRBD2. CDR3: CASSQRSGGAYNEQFF. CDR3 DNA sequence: TGTGCCAGCAGTCAACGAAGCGGGGGAGCTTACAATGAGCAGTTCTTC.